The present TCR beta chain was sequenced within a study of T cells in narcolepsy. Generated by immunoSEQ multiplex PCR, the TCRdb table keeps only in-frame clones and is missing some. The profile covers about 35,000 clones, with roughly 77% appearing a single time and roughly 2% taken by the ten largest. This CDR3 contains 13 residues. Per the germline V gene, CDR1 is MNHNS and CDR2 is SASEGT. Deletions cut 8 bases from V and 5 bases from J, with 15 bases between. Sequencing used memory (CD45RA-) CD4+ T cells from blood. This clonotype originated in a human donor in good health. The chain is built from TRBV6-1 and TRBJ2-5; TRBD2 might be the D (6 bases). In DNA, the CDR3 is TGTGCCAGCGGGGCCCCGGGGGTGGAGACCCAGTACTTC. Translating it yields CASGAPGVETQYF.